The present T cell receptor beta chain was sequenced within a study of blood T cell repertoires in COVID-19. For the study at large: From the United States, Italy and Spain came samples of acute and convalescent COVID-19. Nucleic acid was either cDNA or gDNA, and it came from T cells, B-cell-depleted T cells, or PBMCs.

Trimming shortened V by 1 base and J by 0 bases, and 13 bases separated the two germline ends. CDR1 MNHNS and CDR2 SASEGT come from the germline V gene. The CDR3 is made up of 17 amino acids. Clones were read by immunoSEQ multiplex PCR, and TCRdb kept only the in-frame ones, dropping some. Of hundreds of thousands of clones detected, about four fifths appear once; the ten largest clones hold over 7.5%. Sequenced sample: peripheral blood. This chain uses TRBV6-1 with TRBJ1-5; possibly TRBD1 for D (5 bases). This clonotype was sampled from a man older than 75 with acute or convalescent COVID-19. CDR3 bases: TGTGCCAGCAGTGAAGGGCATAGGGGCTTTAGCAATCAGCCCCAGCATTTT. Its translation is CASSEGHRGFSNQPQHF.